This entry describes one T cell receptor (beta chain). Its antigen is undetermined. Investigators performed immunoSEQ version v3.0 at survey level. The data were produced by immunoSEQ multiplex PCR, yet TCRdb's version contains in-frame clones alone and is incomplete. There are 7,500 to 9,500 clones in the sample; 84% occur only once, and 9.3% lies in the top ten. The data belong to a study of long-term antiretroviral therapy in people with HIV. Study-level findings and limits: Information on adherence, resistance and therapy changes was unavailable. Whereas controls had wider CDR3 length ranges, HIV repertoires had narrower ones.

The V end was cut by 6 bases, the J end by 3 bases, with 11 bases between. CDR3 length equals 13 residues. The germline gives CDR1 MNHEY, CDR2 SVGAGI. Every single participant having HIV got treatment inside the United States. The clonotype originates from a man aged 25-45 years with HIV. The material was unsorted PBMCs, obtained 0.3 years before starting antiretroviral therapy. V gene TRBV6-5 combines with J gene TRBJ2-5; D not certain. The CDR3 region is CASRTGREETQYF. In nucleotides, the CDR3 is TGTGCCAGCAGAACCGGTAGGGAAGAGACCCAGTACTTC.